These 5 T cell receptor beta chains were sequenced from one sample in a study of regulatory T cells in long-lasting Graves disease. Time point here: newly diagnosed GD, antithyroid drugs for less than 3 months. Generation of the TCR library employed RNA extracted from PBMCs. Construction of the TCR beta libraries employed iRepertoire HTBI primers in conjunction with Arm-PCR of CDR3 regions. TCRdb processed the multiplex PCR reads anew with MiXCR; each CDR3 protein has one entry. The sample gives 550,000 to 700,000 distinct CDR3 sequences, roughly 16% of which show up once; more than 10% is in the top ten. The same sample was also studied in work on T cells in Graves' hyperthyroidism and ophthalmopathy.

This specimen consisted of peripheral blood mononuclear cells (PBMCs), obtained at new diagnosis, from a patient treated with antithyroid drugs. The receptors originated from a man between 18 and 29 years old with Graves disease.

The V and J genes are TRBV24-1 and TRBJ2-1; no reliable D call. The CDR3 covers 12 residues. Germline V gene data show CDR1 as KGHDR and CDR2 as SFDVKD. Trimming shortened V by 5 bases and J by 9 bases, and 10 bases separated the two germline ends. CDR3 DNA sequence: TGTGCCACCAGTGGGCTGAATGGTGAGCAGTTCTTC. This sequence encodes CATSGLNGEQFF.

A word on this clonotype: A read error may explain this, as a much larger clone is one base away. The chain is built from TRBV3-1 and TRBJ2-2; 11 nucleotides line up with TRBD2. Germline values: CDR1 LGHDT, CDR2 YNNKEL (reference sequence). V shed 4 bases and J 6 bases; nucleotides not matched to a gene: 4. The CDR3 consists of 15 residues. CDR3 region: CASSRHSGRAGELFF. DNA for the CDR3: TGTGCCAGCAGCCGACATAGCGGGAGGGCCGGGGAGCTGTTTTTT.

This clonotype was detected many times. The CDR3: CASSPMGESSYEQYF. CDR3 in DNA: TGTGCCAGCAGCCCGATGGGGGAGAGCTCCTACGAGCAGTACTTC. The chain uses TRBV3-1 and TRBJ2-7; D might be TRBD1 or TRBD2, each matching 5 bases. V lost 4 bases, J lost 0 bases, and 13 bases lay in between. The CDR3 spans 15 residues. Germline CDR1 is LGHDT and CDR2 is YNNKEL (reference sequence).

Many counts were recorded for this clonotype. The chain combines TRBV30 with TRBJ1-1; TRBD1 agrees at 8 bases. V gave up 4 bases and J gave up 4 bases; unmatched junction bases: 11. Per the germline V gene, CDR1 is GTSNPN and CDR2 is SVGIG (reference sequence). The CDR3 extends over 15 amino acids. CDR3 in amino acids: CAWTTGGGLGTEAFF. CDR3 in DNA: TGTGCCTGGACCACAGGGGGGGGTCTGGGCACTGAAGCTTTCTTT.

V gene TRBV29-1 combines with J gene TRBJ2-6; 8 bases line up with TRBD1. Germline V lookup: CDR1 SQVTM, CDR2 ANQGSEA. The CDR3 has 15 amino acids. V was clipped by 4 bases and J by 0 bases; unmatched bases: 2. For the CDR3, the DNA is TGCAGCGTTGCGACAGGGGCCTCTGGGGCCAACGTCCTGACTTTC. This sequence encodes CSVATGASGANVLTF.